The subject of this entry is one TCR beta chain. Enrolment of Seattle patients took place during active infection, and they were followed longitudinally. The data were obtained in a study of blood T cell repertoires in COVID-19. Study information: Italy, Spain and the United States were the sources of the convalescent and acute COVID-19 samples. PBMCs, B-cell-depleted T cells, or T cells were the source of the cDNA or gDNA that made up the material.

Using immunoSEQ multiplex PCR, the repertoire was profiled, and TCRdb retains in-frame clones only, with some absent. This table holds 150,000 to 200,000 clones, around nine tenths found once. This CDR3 spans 15 amino acids. Germline CDR1 and CDR2: LNHDA and SQIVND (reference sequence). V lost 3 bases and J lost 1, with 10 bases in between. The J gene is TRBJ1-5, the V gene TRBV19; D gene uncertain. The receptor was isolated from a woman aged 70-85 years with COVID-19, enrolled during active disease. Sequencing used peripheral blood. The CDR3 protein is CASSIAGGSNQPQHF. Here the CDR3 DNA reads TGTGCCAGTAGTATTGCGGGCGGGAGCAATCAGCCCCAGCATTTT.